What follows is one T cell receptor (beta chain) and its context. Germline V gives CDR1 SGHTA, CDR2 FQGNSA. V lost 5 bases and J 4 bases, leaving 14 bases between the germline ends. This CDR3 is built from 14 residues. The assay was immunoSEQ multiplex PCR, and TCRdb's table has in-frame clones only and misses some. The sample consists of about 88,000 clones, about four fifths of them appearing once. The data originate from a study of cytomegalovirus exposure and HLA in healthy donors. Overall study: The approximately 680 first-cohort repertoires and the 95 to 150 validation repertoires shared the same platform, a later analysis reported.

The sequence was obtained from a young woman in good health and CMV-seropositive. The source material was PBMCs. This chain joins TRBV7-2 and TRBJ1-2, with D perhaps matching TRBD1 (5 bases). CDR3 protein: CASSGGGSLYGYTF. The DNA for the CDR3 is TGTGCCAGCAGCGGGGGGGGGTCCCTCTATGGCTACACCTTC.